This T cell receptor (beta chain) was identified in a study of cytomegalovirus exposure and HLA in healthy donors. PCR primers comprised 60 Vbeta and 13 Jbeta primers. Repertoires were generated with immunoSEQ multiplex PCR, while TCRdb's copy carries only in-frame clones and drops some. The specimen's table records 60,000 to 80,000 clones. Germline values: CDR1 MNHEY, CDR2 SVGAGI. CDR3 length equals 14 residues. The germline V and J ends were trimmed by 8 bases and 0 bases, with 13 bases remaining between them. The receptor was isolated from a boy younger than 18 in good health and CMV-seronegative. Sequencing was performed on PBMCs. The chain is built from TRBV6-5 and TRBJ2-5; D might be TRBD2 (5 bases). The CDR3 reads CASSRGGDQETQYF. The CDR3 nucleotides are TGTGCCAGCTCCCGGGGTGGGGACCAAGAGACCCAGTACTTC.